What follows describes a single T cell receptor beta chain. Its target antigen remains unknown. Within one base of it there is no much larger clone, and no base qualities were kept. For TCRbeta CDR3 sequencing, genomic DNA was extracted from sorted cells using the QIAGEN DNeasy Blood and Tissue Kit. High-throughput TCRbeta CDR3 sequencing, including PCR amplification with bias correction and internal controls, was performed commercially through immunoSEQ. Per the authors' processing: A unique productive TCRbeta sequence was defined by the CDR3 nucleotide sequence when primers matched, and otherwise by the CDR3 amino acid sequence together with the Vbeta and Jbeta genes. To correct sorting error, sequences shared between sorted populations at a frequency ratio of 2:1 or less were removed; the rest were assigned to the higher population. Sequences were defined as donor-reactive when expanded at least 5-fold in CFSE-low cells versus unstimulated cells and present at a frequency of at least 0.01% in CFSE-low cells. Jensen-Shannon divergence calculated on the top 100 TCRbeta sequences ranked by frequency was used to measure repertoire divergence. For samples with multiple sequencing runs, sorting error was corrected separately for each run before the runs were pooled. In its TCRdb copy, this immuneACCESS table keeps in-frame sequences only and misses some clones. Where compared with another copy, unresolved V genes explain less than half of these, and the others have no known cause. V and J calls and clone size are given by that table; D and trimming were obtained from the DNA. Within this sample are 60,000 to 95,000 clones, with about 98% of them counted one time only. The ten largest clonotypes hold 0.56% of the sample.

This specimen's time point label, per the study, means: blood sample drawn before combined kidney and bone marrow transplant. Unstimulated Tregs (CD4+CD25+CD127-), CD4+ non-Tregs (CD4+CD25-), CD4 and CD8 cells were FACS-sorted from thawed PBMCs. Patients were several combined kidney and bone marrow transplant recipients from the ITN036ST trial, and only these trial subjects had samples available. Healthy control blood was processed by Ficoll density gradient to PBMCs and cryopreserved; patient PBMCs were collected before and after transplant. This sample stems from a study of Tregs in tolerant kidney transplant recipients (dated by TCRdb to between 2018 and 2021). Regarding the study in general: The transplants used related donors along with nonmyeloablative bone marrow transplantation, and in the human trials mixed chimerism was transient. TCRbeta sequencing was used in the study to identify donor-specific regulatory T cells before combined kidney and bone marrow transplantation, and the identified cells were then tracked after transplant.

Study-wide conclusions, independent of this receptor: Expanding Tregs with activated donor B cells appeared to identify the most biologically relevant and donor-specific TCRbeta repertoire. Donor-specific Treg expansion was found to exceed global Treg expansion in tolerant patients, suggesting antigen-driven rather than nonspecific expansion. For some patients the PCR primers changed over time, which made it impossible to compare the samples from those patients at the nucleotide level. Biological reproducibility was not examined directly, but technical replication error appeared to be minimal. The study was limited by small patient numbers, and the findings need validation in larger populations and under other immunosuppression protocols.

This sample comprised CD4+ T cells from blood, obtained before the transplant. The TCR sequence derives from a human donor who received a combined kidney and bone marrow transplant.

The CDR3 protein: CASSPNGLARNEQFF. The nucleotide sequence is TGCGCCAGCAGCCCCAACGGACTAGCTCGCAATGAGCAGTTCTTC. The chain is encoded by TRBV4-1 joined to TRBJ2-1; TRBD2 agrees with 8 junctional bases. The CDR3 spans 15 residues, from the cysteine through the phenylalanine. Only the CDR3 part of the read is kept: 45 bases, read in frame from the first base. For this chain, trimming is 4 bases at the V end and 6 bases at the J end, and the number of junction bases without a gene match is 8. Via the germline V gene, CDR1 is MGHRA and CDR2 YSYEKL.